This entry is about one T cell receptor beta chain. Antigen: not known. The sample comes from a study of cytomegalovirus exposure and HLA in healthy donors. Study in general: Approximately 190 million T cells yielded approximately 100 million unique TCR beta sequences, as an earlier analysis found. A preliminary data release comprised tens of millions of unique TCRs obtained from HLA-typed donors. Study observations and caveats: In a later analysis, productive TCRs from donors in an Asian-associated ancestry cluster reportedly carried fewer N-insertions than the cohort mean.

Donors showed nominal health when sampled, although they likely had unrecorded immune exposures. CDR3 size: 13 residues. Germline V gene sequence: CDR1 MNHEY, CDR2 SMNVEV (reference sequence). Trimming left V 2 bases short and J 1 base short, with 5 bases between. The primer mix had 60 Vbeta and 13 Jbeta primers. The protocol was immunoSEQ multiplex PCR, while the TCRdb copy is restricted to in-frame clones and leaves out a portion. The table shows about 99,000 clones, with 65% to 85% occurring only once. Sequenced input: PBMCs. This receptor was taken from a man aged 45-65 years in good health and CMV-seropositive. This rearrangement joins TRBV27 to TRBJ1-1; D is uncertain. The CDR3 coding sequence is TGTGCCAGCAGTTTAGGCAGGAACACTGAAGCTTTCTTT. It specifies CASSLGRNTEAFF.